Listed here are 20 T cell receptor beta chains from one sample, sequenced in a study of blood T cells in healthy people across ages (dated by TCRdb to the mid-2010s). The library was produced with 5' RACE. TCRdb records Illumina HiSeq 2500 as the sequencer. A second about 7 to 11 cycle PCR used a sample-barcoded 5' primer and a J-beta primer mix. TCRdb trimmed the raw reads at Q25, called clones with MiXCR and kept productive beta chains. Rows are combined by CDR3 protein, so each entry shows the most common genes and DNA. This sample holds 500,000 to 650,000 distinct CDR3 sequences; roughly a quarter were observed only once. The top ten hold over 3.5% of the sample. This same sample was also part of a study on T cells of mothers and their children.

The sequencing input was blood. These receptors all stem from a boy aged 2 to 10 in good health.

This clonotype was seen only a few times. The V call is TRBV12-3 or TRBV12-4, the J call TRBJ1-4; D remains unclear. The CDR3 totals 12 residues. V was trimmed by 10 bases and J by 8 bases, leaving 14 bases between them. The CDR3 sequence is CATTGLGEKLFF. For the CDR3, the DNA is TGTGCCACAACGGGTCTAGGGGAAAAACTGTTTTTT.

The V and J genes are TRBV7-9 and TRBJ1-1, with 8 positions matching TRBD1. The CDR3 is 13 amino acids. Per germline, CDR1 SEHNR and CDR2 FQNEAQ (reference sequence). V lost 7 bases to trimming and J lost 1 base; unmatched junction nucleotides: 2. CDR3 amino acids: CASIQGANTEAFF. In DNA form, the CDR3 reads TGTGCCAGCATCCAGGGGGCGAACACTGAAGCTTTCTTT. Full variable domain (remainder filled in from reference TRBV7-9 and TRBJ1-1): DTGVSQNPRHKITKRGQNVTFRCDPISEHNRLYWYRQTLGQGPEFLTYFQNEAQLEKSRLLSDRFSAERPKGSFSTLEIQRTEQGDSAMYLCASIQGANTEAFFGQGTRLTVV.

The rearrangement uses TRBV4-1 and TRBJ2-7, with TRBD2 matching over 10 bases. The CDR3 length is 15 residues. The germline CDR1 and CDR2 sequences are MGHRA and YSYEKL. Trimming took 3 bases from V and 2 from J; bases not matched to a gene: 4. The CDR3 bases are TGCGCCAGCAGCCATTTAGCGGGGGGACCCTACGAGCAGTACTTC. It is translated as CASSHLAGGPYEQYF.

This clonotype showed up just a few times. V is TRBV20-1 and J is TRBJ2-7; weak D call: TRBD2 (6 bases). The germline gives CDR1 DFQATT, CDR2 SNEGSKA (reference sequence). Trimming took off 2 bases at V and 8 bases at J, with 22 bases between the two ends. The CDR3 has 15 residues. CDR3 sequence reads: CSARQKLAPTSKQYF. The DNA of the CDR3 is TGCAGTGCTAGACAAAAACTAGCACCTACGAGCAAGCAGTACTTC.

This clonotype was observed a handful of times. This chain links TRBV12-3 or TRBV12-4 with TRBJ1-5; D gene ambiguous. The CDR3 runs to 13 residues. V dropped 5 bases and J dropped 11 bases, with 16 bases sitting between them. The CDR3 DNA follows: TGTGCCAGCAGTGGGGTCCCCGCAGGAGCCCAGCATTTT. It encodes CASSGVPAGAQHF.

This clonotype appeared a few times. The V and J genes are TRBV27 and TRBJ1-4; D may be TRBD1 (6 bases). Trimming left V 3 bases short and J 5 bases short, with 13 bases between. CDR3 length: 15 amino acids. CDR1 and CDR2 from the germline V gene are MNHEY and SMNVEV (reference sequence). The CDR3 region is CASSFRPGANEKLFF. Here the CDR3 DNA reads TGTGCCAGCAGTTTCCGACCGGGGGCGAATGAAAAACTGTTTTTT.

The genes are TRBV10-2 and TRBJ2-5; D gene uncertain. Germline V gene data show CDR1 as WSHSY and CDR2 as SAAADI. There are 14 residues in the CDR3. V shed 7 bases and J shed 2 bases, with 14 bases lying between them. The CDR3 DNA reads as TGCGCCAGCACCGGATGGCTTGAACAAGAGACCCAGTACTTC. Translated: CASTGWLEQETQYF.

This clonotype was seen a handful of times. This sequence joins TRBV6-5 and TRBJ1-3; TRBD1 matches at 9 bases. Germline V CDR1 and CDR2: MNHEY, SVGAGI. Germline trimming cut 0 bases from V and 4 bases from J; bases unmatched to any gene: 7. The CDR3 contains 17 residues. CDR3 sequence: CASSYSRTGVSGNTIYF. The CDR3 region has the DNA TGTGCCAGCAGTTACTCGAGGACAGGGGTCTCCGGAAACACCATATATTTT.

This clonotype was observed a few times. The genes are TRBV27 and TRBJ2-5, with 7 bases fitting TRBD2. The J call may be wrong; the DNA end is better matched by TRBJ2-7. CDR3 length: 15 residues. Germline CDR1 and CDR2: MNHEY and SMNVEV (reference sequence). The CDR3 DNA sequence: TGTGCCAGCAGTGAGCTCAGTGGCGGGAGAGGCGAGCAGTACTTC. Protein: CASSELSGGRGEQYF.

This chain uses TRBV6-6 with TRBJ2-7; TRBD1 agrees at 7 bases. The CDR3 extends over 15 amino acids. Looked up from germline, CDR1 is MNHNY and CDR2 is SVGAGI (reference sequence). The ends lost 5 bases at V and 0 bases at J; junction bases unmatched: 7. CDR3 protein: CASSGSGQTSYEQYF. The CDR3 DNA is TGTGCCAGCAGTGGCTCGGGACAGACCTCCTACGAGCAGTACTTC.

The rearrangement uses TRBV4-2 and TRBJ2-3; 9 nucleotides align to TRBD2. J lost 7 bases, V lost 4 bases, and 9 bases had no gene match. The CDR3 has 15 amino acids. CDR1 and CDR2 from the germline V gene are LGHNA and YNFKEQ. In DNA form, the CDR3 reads TGTGCCAGCAGCCGGATAGCGGGGGAAATTAATACGCAGTATTTT. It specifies CASSRIAGEINTQYF.

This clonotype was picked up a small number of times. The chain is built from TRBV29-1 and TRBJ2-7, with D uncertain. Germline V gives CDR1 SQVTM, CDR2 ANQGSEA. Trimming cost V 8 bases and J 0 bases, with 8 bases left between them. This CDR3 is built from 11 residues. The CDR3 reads CSTRSSYEQYF. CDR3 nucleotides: TGCAGCACGCGCAGCTCCTACGAGCAGTACTTC.

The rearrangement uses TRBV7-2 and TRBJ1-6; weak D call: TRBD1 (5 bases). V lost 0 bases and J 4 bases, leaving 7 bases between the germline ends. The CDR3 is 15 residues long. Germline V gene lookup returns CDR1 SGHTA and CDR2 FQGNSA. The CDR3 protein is CASSLADRYNSPLHF. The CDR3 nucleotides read TGTGCCAGCAGCTTAGCCGACAGATATAATTCACCCCTCCACTTT.

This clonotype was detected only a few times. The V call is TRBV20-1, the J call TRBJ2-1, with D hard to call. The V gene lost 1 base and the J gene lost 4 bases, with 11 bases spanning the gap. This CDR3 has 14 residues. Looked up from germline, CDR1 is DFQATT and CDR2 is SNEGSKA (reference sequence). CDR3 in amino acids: CSARGARKYNEQFF. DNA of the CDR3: TGCAGTGCTAGAGGGGCAAGGAAGTACAATGAGCAGTTCTTC.

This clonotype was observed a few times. The CDR3 region has the DNA TGTGCCAGCTCACCTAACAGGGATGAAGCTTTCTTT. Translation: CASSPNRDEAFF. V is TRBV18 and J is TRBJ1-1; TRBD1 might be the D (6 bases). CDR1 KGHSH and CDR2 LQKENI come from the germline V gene. V was pared by 3 bases and J by 7 bases, with 9 bases between. The CDR3 contains 12 residues.

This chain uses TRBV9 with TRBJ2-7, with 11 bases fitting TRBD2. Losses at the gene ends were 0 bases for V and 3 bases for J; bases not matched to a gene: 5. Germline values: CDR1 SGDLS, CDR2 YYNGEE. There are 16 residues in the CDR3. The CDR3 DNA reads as TGTGCCAGCAGCGTAGCCCCAACTAGCGGGAGCTACGAGCAGTACTTC. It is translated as CASSVAPTSGSYEQYF.

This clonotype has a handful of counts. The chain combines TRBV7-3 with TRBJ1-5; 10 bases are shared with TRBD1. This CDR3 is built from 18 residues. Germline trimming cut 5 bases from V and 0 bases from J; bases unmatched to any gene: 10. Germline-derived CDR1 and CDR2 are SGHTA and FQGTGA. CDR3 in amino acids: CASSRRDRGPYSNQPQHF. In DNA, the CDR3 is TGTGCCAGCAGCCGCCGGGACAGGGGCCCTTATAGCAATCAGCCCCAGCATTTT.

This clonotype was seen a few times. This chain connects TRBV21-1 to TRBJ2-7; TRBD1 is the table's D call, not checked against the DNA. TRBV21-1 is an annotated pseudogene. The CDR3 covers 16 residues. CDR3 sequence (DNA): TGTGCCAGCAGCAAAGAGGGGGGCAGGGAAGACTACGAGCAGTACTTC. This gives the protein CASSKEGGREDYEQYF.

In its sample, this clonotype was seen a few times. Here the CDR3 DNA reads TGTGCCAGCAGTGAATCCCATTCACCCCTCCACTTT. Translating it yields CASSESHSPLHF. This chain uses TRBV25-1 with TRBJ1-6; no definite D call. The CDR3 sequence is 12 residues long. Germline CDR1 is MGHDK and CDR2 is SYGVNS. Trimming took off 1 base at V and 8 bases at J, with 3 bases between the two ends.

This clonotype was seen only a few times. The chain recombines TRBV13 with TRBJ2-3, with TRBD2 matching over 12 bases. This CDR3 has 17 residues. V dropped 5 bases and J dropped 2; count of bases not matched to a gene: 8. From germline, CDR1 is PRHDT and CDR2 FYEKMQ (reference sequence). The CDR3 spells CASSPRLAGDLTDTQYF. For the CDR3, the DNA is TGTGCCAGCAGCCCGCGACTAGCGGGGGACCTCACAGATACGCAGTATTTT.